These T cell receptor beta chains were read from a single sample in a study of blood T cell repertoires in COVID-19. TCRdb keeps only in-frame clones here, not all; method: immunoSEQ multiplex PCR. Here the sample spans roughly 460,000 clones, about 90% being singletons. The source material was peripheral blood. The receptors were sampled from a man in his late teens or twenties with COVID-19, enrolled during active disease. The CDR3 runs from the conserved cysteine through the conserved F or W. The D gene is left open where the match is weak.

D | V | CDR3
TRBD2 | TRBV9 | CASRLAGTDTQYF
. | TRBV7-9 | CASSLNDRRRGNEQYF
TRBD2 | TRBV4-1 | CASSRAGGSYNEQFF
TRBD2 | TRBV19 | CASSALLAGVNEQFF
. | TRBV18 | CASSPETVEKLFF
. | TRBV19 | CASSDHRVMSYEQYF
. | TRBV5-4 | CASSLGAGHTEAFF
. | TRBV27 | CASSMQMNTEAFF
TRBD2 | TRBV5-1 | CASSLGGGGAENEQFF
TRBD2 | TRBV5-5 | CASSREGIEQYF
. | TRBV12-2 | CASRTYRQGQSYEQYF
TRBD1 | TRBV27 | CASSLLGQGRTDTQYF
. | TRBV6-1 | CASSEAYGGAVTNEKLFF
TRBD2 | TRBV6-5 | CASTSVSSGIDEQFF
. | TRBV28 | CASSLGLDGNTEAFF
TRBD2 | TRBV6-4 | CASSALAGAYNEQFF
. | TRBV2 | CASSGAYSNQPQHF
. | TRBV6-5 | CASSKWGSGTEAFF
TRBD2 | TRBV13 | CATGERGGSYEQYF
TRBD2 | TRBV11-3 | CASSQVGSGGEQFF
TRBD2 | TRBV5-6 | CASSFKSGALYYEQYF
TRBD1 | TRBV15 | CATSELRGPNQPQHF
TRBD1 | TRBV5-5 | CASSDRDRTYQPQHF
. | TRBV6-5 | CASSYDGIYGYTF
TRBD2 | TRBV5-1 | CASSSLQRDSNEQYF
TRBD1 | TRBV7-9 | CASSLGDSPYEQYF
. | TRBV11-2 | CASSLSGQSTDTQYF
. | TRBV2 | CASSATSGANVLTF
TRBD2 | TRBV24-1 | CATQAGGNTDTQYF
. | TRBV19 | CASSPPSNTEAFF
. | TRBV28 | CASSLEQANYGYTF
. | TRBV19 | CASNRQNTGELFF
. | TRBV2 | CASSDWSAETALAKNIQYF
TRBD2 | TRBV19 | CASSIGGRGRLAKNIQYF
. | TRBV7-3 | CASSLRGGDSDNEQFF
. | TRBV11-2 | CASSLEYSYEQYF
TRBD2 | TRBV2 | CASRLGEAGRDQETQYF
TRBD2 | TRBV24-1 | CATSLGRGARNEQFF
. | TRBV19 | CASREQGAPLHF
TRBD2 | TRBV2 | CASSDGGLAEETQYF
. | TRBV3-1/TRBV3-2 | CASSRGSWGYGYTF
. | TRBV29-1 | CSVEVVRTEAFF
. | TRBV5-5 | CASMGGGSTNEKLFF
. | TRBV7-2 | CASSADRSGETQYF
TRBD1 | TRBV2 | CASSEDRDGAGELFF
. | TRBV11-2 | CASSLGPGPPTF